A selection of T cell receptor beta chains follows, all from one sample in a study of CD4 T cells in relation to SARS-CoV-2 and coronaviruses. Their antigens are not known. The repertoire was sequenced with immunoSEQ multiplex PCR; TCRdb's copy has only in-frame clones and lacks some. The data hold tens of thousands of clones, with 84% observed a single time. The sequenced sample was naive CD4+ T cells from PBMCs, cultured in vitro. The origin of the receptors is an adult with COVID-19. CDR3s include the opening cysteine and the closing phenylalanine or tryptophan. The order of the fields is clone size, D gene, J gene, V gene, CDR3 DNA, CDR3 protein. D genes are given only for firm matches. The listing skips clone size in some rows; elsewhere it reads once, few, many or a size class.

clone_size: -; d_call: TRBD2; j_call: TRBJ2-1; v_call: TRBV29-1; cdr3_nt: TGCAGCGTGGCCGGGACTAGCGGGAGATTCGATGAGCAGTTCTTC; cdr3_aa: CSVAGTSGRFDEQFF
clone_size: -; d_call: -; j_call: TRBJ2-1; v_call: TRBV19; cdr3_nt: TGTGCCAGTAGCACGAGACTCTACAATGAGCAGTTCTTC; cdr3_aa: CASSTRLYNEQFF
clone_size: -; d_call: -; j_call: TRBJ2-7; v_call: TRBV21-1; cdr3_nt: TGTGCCCCCGGTCGACAGGGGGCGCCTGACGAGCAGTACTTC; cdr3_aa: CAPGRQGAPDEQYF
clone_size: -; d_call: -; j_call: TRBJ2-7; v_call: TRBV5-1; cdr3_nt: TGCGCCAGCAGCCCACCACTAGCACCAGGCGAGCAGTACTTC; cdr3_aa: CASSPPLAPGEQYF
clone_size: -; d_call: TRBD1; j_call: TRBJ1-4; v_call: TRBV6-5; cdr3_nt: TGTGCCAGCAGTCAGACAGGGTCTAATGAAAAACTGTTTTTT; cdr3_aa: CASSQTGSNEKLFF
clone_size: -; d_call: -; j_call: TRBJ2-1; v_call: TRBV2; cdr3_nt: TGTGCCAGCAGTTTTGTAGCGGAGGGCTACAATGAGCAGTTCTTC; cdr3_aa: CASSFVAEGYNEQFF
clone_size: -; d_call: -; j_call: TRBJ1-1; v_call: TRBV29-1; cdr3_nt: TGCAGCGTTGAAACCAGGGGCACTGAAGCTTTCTTT; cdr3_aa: CSVETRGTEAFF
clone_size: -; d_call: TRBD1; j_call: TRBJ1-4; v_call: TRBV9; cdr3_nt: TGTGCCAGCAGCGCCGGGACAGGGGACACGGTTAATGAAAAACTGTTTTTT; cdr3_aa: CASSAGTGDTVNEKLFF
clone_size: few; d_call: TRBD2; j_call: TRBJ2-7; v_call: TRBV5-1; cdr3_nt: TGCGCCAGCAGCAACAGCGGGAGATTTGGGTACGAGCAGTACTTC; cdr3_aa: CASSNSGRFGYEQYF
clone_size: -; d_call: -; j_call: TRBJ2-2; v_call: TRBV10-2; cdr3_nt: TGCGCCAGCACAGGAGAGTCCCAAGGGGGGAACACCGGGGAGCTGTTTTTT; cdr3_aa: CASTGESQGGNTGELFF
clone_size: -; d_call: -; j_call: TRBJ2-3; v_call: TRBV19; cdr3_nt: TGTGCCAGTAGCTATCGGGGGCCGGATACGCAGTATTTT; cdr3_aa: CASSYRGPDTQYF
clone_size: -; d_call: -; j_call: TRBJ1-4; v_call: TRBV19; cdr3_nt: TGTGCCAGTAGTACTAGTTTTGCAACTAATGAAAAACTGTTTTTT; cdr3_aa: CASSTSFATNEKLFF
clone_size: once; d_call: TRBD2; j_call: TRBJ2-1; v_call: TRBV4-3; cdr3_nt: TGCGCCAGCAGCCCAGCGGGAGGGGAGGATGAGCAGTTCTTC; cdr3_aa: CASSPAGGEDEQFF
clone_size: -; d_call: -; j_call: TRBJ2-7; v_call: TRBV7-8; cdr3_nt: TGTGCCAGCAGCTTAGCGCCAGGGAGCTCCTACGAGCAGTACTTC; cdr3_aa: CASSLAPGSSYEQYF
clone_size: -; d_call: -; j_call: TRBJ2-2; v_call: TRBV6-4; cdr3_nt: TGTGCCAGCAGTGACTCTTCAGGGGTCAACACCGGGGAGCTGTTTTTT; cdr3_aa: CASSDSSGVNTGELFF
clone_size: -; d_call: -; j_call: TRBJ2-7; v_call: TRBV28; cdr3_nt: TGTGCCAGCAGTTTATGGGGGGCCAGTTCCTACGAGCAGTACTTC; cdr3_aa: CASSLWGASSYEQYF
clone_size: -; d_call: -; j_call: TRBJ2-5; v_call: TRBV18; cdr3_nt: TGTGCCAGCTCACCTCGGACGGATCAAGAGACCCAGTACTTC; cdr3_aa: CASSPRTDQETQYF